The TCR beta chain described here comes from a study of T cell responses to AZD1222 COVID-19 vaccine. Findings and caveats of the study: Reportedly, nearly half the spike-specific TCRs target unmutated variant regions. It was only a handful of AZD1222 recipients who were seropositive at baseline. Two AZD1222 administrations were followed by greater Spike-specific TCR breadth and depth.

The data were produced by immunoSEQ multiplex PCR, yet TCRdb's version contains in-frame clones alone and is incomplete. The table lists more than 85,000 clones, roughly 84% of them singletons. The V end was cut by 2 bases, the J end by 3 bases, with 6 bases between. The CDR3 consists of 13 residues. Germline CDR1 MNHEY, CDR2 SVGEGT. As concerns this clone: Antigen specificity is unknown.

The specimen was peripheral blood, collected on day 0 of AZD1222 vaccination. The receptor was derived from an adult in good health. The V call is TRBV6-2 or TRBV6-3, the J call TRBJ2-3; D is unclear. The DNA of the CDR3 is TGTGCCAGCAGTTACCCCCTTACAGATACGCAGTATTTT. Translating it yields CASSYPLTDTQYF.